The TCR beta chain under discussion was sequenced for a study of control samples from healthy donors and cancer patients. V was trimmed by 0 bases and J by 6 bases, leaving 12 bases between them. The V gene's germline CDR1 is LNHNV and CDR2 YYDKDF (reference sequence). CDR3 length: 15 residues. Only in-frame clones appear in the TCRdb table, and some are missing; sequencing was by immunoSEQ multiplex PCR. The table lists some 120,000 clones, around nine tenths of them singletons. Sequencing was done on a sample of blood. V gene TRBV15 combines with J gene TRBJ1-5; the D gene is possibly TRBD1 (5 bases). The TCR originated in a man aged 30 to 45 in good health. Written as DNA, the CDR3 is TGTGCCACCAGCAGAGATAAGGGGTTAGGTCAGCCCCAGCATTTT. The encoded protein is CATSRDKGLGQPQHF. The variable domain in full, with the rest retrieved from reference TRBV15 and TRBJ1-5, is DAMVIQNPRYQVTQFGKPVTLSCSQTLNHNVMYWYQQKSSQAPKLLFHYYDKDFNNEADTPDNFQSRRPNTSFCFLDIRSPGLGDTAMYLCATSRDKGLGQPQHFGDGTRLSIL.